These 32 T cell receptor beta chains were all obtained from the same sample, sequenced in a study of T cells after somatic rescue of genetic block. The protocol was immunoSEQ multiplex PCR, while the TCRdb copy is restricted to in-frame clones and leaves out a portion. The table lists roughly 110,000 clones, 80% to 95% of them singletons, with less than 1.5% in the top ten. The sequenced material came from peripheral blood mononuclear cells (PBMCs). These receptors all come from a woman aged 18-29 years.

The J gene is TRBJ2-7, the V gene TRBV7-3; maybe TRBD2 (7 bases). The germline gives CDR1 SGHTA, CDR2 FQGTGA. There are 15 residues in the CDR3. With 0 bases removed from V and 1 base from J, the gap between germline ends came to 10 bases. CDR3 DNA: TGTGCCAGCAGCTTAACCGCGGGGGCTTCCTACGAGCAGTACTTC. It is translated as CASSLTAGASYEQYF.

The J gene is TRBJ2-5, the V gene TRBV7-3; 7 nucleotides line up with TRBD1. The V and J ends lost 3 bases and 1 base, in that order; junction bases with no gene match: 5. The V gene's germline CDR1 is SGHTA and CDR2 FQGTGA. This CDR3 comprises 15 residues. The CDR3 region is CASSFTGTAQETQYF. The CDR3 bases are TGTGCCAGCAGCTTCACCGGGACAGCCCAAGAGACCCAGTACTTC.

The CDR3 DNA reads TGTGCCAGCAGCCTACCCTTACTAGCGGGGGCCAAAAACATTCAGTACTTC. Protein sequence: CASSLPLLAGAKNIQYF. The chain uses TRBV7-2 and TRBJ2-4, with TRBD2 matching over 10 bases. Germline CDR1 SGHTA, CDR2 FQGNSA. V was clipped by 5 bases and J by 1 base; unmatched bases: 8. This CDR3 region has 17 residues.

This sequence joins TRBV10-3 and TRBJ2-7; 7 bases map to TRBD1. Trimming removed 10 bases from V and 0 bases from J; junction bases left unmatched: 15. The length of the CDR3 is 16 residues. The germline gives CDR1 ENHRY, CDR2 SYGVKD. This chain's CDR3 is CATSSITQGPSYEQYF. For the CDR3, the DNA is TGTGCCACCTCCAGCATTACACAGGGGCCCTCCTACGAGCAGTACTTC.

The CDR3 DNA sequence: TGCGCCAGCAGGCTTGTTCTTGACAGGGAAGGGAATTCACCCCTCCACTTT. Translated: CASRLVLDREGNSPLHF. The V and J genes are TRBV4-1 and TRBJ1-6, with 7 bases identical to TRBD1. After removal of 6 bases from V and 7 bases from J, the junction contained 15 bases not matched to a gene. Germline loops: CDR1 MGHRA, CDR2 YSYEKL. There are 17 residues in the CDR3.

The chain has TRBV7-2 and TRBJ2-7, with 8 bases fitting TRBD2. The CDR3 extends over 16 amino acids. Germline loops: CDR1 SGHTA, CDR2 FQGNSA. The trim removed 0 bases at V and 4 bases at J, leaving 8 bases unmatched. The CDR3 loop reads CASSLAGTRYWYEQYF. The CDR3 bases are TGTGCCAGCAGCTTAGCGGGGACTAGGTACTGGTACGAGCAGTACTTC.

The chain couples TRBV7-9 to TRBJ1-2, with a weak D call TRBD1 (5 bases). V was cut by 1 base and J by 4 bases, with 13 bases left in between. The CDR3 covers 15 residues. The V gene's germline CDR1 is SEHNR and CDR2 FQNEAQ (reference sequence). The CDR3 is CASSLDSGTLYGYTF. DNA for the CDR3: TGTGCCAGCAGCTTAGACTCCGGGACCCTCTATGGCTACACCTTC.

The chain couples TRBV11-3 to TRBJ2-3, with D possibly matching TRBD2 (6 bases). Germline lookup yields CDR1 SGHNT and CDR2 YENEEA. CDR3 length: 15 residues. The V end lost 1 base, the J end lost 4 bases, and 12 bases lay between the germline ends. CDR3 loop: CASSLGLVGADTQYF. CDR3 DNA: TGTGCCAGCAGCTTAGGACTAGTAGGCGCAGATACGCAGTATTTT.

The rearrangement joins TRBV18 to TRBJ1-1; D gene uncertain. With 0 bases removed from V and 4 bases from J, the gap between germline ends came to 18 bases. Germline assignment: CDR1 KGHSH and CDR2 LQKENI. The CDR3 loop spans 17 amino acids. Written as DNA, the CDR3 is TGTGCCAGCTCACCACCGTTCCAGCCCATAGGTACCACTGAAGCTTTCTTT. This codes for CASSPPFQPIGTTEAFF.

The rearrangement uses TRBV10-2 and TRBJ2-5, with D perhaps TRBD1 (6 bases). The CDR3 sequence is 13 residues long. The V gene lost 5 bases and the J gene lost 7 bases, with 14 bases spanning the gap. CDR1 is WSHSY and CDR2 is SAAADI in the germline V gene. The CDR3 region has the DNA TGCGCCAGCAGTCTCCATTTAGGGGGGACCCAGTACTTC. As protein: CASSLHLGGTQYF.

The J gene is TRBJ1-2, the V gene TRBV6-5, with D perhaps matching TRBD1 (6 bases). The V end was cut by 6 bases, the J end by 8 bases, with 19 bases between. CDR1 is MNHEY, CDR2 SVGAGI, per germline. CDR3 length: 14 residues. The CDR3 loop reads CASSKQGPEGGYTF. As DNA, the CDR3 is TGTGCCAGCAGCAAACAGGGCCCGGAGGGAGGCTACACCTTC.

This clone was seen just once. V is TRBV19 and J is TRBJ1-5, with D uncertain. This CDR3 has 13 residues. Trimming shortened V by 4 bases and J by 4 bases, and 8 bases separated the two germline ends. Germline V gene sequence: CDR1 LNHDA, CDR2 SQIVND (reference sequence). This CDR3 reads CASSKQTNQPQHF. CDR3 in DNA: TGTGCCAGTAGTAAGCAAACTAATCAGCCCCAGCATTTT.

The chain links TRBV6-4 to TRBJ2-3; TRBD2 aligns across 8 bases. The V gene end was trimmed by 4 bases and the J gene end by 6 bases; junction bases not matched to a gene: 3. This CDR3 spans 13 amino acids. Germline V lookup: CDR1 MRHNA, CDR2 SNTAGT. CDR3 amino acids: CASSVGGGDTQYF. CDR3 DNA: TGTGCCAGCAGTGTTGGCGGGGGGGATACGCAGTATTTT.

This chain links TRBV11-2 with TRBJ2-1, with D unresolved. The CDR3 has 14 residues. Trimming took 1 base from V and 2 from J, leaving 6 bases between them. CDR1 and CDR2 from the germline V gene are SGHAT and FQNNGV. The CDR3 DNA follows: TGTGCCAGCAGCTTAGGGTCGGCCTACAATGAGCAGTTCTTC. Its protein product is CASSLGSAYNEQFF.

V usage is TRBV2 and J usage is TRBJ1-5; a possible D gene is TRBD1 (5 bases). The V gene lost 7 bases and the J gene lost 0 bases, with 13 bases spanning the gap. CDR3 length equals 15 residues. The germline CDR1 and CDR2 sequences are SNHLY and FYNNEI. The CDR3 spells CASKMTVASNQPQHF. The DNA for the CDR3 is TGTGCCAGCAAGATGACAGTCGCTAGCAATCAGCCCCAGCATTTT.

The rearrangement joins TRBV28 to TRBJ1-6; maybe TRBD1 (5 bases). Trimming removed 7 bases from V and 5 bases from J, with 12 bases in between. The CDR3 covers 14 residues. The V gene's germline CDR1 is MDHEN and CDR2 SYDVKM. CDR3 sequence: CASKRGDDNSPLHF. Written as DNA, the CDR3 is TGTGCCAGCAAACGGGGGGACGATAATTCACCCCTCCACTTT.

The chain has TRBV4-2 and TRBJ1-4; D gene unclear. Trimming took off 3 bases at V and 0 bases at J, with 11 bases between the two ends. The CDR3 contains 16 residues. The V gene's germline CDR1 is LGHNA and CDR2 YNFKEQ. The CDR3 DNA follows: TGTGCCAGCAGCCAGGCTCAGCAGCCAACTAATGAAAAACTGTTTTTT. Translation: CASSQAQQPTNEKLFF.

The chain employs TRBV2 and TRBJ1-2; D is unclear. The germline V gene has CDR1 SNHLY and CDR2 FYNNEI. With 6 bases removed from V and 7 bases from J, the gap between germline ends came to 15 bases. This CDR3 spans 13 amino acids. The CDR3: CASSPDPVGGYTF. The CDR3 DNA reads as TGTGCCAGCAGCCCGGACCCCGTTGGTGGCTACACCTTC.

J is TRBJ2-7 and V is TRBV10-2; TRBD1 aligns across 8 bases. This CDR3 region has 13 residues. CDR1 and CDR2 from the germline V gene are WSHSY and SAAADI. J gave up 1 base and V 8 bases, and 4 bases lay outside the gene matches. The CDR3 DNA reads TGCGCCAGCTCCCGGACAGGGTCCTACGAGCAGTACTTC. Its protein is CASSRTGSYEQYF.

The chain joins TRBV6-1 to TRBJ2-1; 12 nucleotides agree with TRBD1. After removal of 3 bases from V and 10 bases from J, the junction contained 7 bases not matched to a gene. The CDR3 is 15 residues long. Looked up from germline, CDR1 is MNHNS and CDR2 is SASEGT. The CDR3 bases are TGTGCCAGCAGTGATAGTGGGACAGGGGGCAGAGAGCAGTTCTTC. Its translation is CASSDSGTGGREQFF.

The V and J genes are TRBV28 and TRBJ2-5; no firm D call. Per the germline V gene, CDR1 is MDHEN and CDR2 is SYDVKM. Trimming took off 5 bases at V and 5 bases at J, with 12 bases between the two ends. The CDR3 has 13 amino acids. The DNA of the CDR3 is TGTGCCAGCAGTAGTGGTCTTGGGGAGACCCAGTACTTC. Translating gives CASSSGLGETQYF.

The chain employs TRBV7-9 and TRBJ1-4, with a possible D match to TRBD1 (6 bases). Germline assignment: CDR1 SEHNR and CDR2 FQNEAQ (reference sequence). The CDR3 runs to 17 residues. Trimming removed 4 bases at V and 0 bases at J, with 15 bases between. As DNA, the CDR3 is TGTGCCAGCAGCTCGAGGGGGATAGAGGCAACTAATGAAAAACTGTTTTTT. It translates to CASSSRGIEATNEKLFF.

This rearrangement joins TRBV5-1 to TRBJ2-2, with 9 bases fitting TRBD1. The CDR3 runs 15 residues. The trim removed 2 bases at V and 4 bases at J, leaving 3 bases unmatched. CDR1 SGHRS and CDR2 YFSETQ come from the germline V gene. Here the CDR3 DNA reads TGCGCCAGCAGCTTCGGGACAGGGAGCACCGGGGAGCTGTTTTTT. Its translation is CASSFGTGSTGELFF.

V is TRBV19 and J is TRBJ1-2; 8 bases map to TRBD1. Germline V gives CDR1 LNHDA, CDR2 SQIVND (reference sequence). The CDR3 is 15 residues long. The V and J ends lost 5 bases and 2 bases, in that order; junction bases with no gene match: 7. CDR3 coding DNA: TGTGCCAGTAGTCTAGGGACAGGTACCAACTATGGCTACACCTTC. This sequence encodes CASSLGTGTNYGYTF. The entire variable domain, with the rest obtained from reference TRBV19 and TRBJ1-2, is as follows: DGGITQSPKYLFRKEGQNVTLSCEQNLNHDAMYWYRQDPGQGLRLIYYSQIVNDFQKGDIAEGYSVSREKKESFPLTVTSAQKNPTAFYLCASSLGTGTNYGYTFGSGTRLTVV.

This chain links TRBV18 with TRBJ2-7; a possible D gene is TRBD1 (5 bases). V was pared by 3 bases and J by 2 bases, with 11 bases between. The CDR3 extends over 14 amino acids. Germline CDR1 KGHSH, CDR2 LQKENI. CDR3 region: CASSPAQGPYEQYF. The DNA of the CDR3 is TGTGCCAGCTCACCGGCCCAGGGTCCCTACGAGCAGTACTTC.

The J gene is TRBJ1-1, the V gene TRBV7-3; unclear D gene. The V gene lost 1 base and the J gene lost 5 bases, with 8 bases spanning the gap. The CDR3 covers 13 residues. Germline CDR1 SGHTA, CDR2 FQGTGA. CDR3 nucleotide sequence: TGTGCCAGCAGCTTAAACCCCCAGACTGAAGCTTTCTTT. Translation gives CASSLNPQTEAFF.

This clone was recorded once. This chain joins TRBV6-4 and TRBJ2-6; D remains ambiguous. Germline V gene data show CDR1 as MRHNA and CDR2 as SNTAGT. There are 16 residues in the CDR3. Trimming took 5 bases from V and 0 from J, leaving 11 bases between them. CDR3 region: CASSPTKSSGANVLTF. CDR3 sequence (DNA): TGTGCCAGCAGTCCGACAAAGAGCTCTGGGGCCAACGTCCTGACTTTC.

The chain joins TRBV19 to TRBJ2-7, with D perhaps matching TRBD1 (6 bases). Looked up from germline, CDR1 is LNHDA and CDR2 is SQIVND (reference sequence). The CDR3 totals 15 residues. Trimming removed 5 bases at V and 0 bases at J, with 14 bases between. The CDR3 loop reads CASSVARDNSYEQYF. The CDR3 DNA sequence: TGTGCCAGTAGTGTCGCCCGGGACAACTCCTACGAGCAGTACTTC.

CDR3 nucleotide sequence: TGTGCCACCAGAGGGGTGGATGAGCAGTTCTTC. It codes for CATRGVDEQFF. This chain uses TRBV15 with TRBJ2-1; weak D call: TRBD1 (5 bases). V lost 6 bases to trimming and J lost 8 bases, with 8 bases between them. Germline V gene data show CDR1 as LNHNV and CDR2 as YYDKDF (reference sequence). This CDR3 contains 11 residues.

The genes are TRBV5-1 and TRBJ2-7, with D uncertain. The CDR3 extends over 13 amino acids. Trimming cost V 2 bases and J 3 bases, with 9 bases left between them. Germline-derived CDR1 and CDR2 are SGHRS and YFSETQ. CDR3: CASSLTSFYEQYF. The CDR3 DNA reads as TGCGCCAGCAGCTTAACCAGCTTCTACGAGCAGTACTTC.

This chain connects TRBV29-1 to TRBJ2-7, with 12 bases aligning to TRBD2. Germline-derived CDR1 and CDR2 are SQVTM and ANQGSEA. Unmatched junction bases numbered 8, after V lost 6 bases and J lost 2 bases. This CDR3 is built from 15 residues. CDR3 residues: CSVGTTSGGTYEQYF. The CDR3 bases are TGCAGCGTGGGTACGACTAGCGGGGGTACCTACGAGCAGTACTTC.

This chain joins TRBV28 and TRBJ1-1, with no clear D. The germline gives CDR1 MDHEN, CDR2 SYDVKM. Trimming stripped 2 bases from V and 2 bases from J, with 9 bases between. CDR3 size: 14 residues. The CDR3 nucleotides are TGTGCCAGCAGTTTACCGGCACCTAACACTGAAGCTTTCTTT. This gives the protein CASSLPAPNTEAFF.